This T cell receptor beta chain derives from a study of cytomegalovirus exposure and HLA in healthy donors. Study-wide background: The 95 to 150 validation repertoires were produced on the same platform as the approximately 670 repertoires of the first cohort. This was reported in a later analysis.

The data were produced by immunoSEQ multiplex PCR, yet TCRdb's version contains in-frame clones alone and is incomplete. The sample has about 130,000 clones, roughly nine tenths seen once; the top ten hold about 3%. The V end lost 3 bases, the J end lost 0 bases, and 9 bases lay between the germline ends. Germline CDR1 is MNHEY and CDR2 is SMNVEV (reference sequence). This CDR3 comprises 14 residues. A remark on this clone: At the DNA level, this CDR3 is encoded by other sequences in the same sample as well.

The source material was PBMCs. This TCR came from a man under 40 in good health and CMV-seronegative. This chain connects TRBV27 to TRBJ2-7, with D possibly being TRBD2 (6 bases). Here the CDR3 reads CASSFGTSSYEQYF. The CDR3 region has the DNA TGTGCCAGCAGTTTTGGGACTTCCTCCTACGAGCAGTACTTC.